The rows below give T cell receptor beta chains drawn from one sample of a study of cytotoxic CD8 clonotypes in ibrutinib-treated CLL. Clones were sequenced by immunoSEQ multiplex PCR, and TCRdb holds only the in-frame ones, with some missing. In the table there are 50,000 to 60,000 clones, over 80% of which are singletons. This material consisted of PBMCs, taken after 24 months of ibrutinib treatment. These receptors came from a human donor with chronic lymphocytic leukemia. Each CDR3 is given with its conserved first and last residue. D genes are given only for firm matches. Only part of the rows carry a size: once, few, many, or a class if the clone is expanded.

V gene	D gene	J gene	clone size	CDR3 protein	CDR3 DNA
TRBV4-3	TRBD1	TRBJ1-2	NA	CASSQGDRHGYTF	TGCGCCAGCAGCCAAGGGGACAGGCATGGCTACACCTTC
TRBV18	NA	TRBJ2-7	NA	CASSPDASYEQYF	TGTGCCAGCTCACCCGACGCCTCCTACGAGCAGTACTTC
TRBV6-6	TRBD1	TRBJ1-2	NA	CASRSGQGANYGYTF	TGTGCCAGCAGGAGCGGACAGGGGGCTAACTATGGCTACACCTTC
TRBV6-1	TRBD1	TRBJ1-2	NA	CASIYLDRVGGYTF	TGTGCCAGCATCTACCTGGACAGGGTTGGTGGCTACACCTTC
TRBV14	NA	TRBJ2-5	NA	CASSQGLMGAWQETQYF	TGTGCCAGCAGCCAAGGGTTAATGGGGGCTTGGCAAGAGACCCAGTACTTC
TRBV5-4	NA	TRBJ2-5	NA	CASSLGVQETQYF	TGTGCCAGCAGCTTGGGGGTCCAAGAGACCCAGTACTTC
TRBV7-6	NA	TRBJ1-1	NA	CASSSQGRLMNTEAFF	TGTGCCAGCAGCTCCCAAGGACGGCTCATGAACACTGAAGCTTTCTTT
TRBV6-1	NA	TRBJ1-4	NA	CASSELSGAVKKLFF	TGTGCCAGCAGTGAATTGTCAGGGGCGGTGAAAAAACTGTTTTTT
TRBV2	NA	TRBJ1-5	few	CASKGGGSNQPQHF	TGTGCCAGCAAAGGAGGGGGTAGCAATCAGCCCCAGCATTTT
TRBV5-1	NA	TRBJ1-1	NA	CASSFKGSVTEAFF	TGCGCCAGCAGCTTTAAGGGGAGTGTAACTGAAGCTTTCTTT
TRBV19	TRBD1	TRBJ2-4	NA	CASSTTGDPKNIQYF	TGTGCCAGTAGTACTACAGGGGACCCCAAAAACATTCAGTACTTC
TRBV28	NA	TRBJ2-3	once	CASSLDPSTDTQYF	TGTGCCAGCAGTTTAGATCCGAGCACAGATACGCAGTATTTT
TRBV5-1	NA	TRBJ2-2	once	CASSLVGSTGELFF	TGCGCCAGCAGCTTAGTAGGGAGCACCGGGGAGCTGTTTTTT
TRBV6-6	NA	TRBJ1-1	once	CASSPPAGHNTEAFF	TGTGCCAGCAGTCCCCCGGCAGGTCATAACACTGAAGCTTTCTTT
TRBV28	TRBD1	TRBJ1-1	NA	CASSPQGAVWTEAFF	TGTGCCAGCAGTCCCCAGGGGGCAGTATGGACTGAAGCTTTCTTT
TRBV6-1	NA	TRBJ1-2	NA	CASRIGVLWGYTF	TGTGCCAGCAGAATCGGGGTTCTATGGGGCTACACCTTC
TRBV7-2	NA	TRBJ1-1	NA	CASSLEGGEAFF	TGTGCCAGCAGCTTAGAGGGGGGAGAAGCTTTCTTT
TRBV5-1	TRBD2	TRBJ2-7	NA	CASSLSSGDSYEQYF	TGCGCCAGCAGCTTGTCTAGCGGGGATTCCTACGAGCAGTACTTC
TRBV7-3	NA	TRBJ2-1	NA	CASSLTGRSGSSYNEQFF	TGTGCCAGCAGCTTAACAGGGCGGAGCGGCAGCTCCTACAATGAGCAGTTCTTC
TRBV5-6	NA	TRBJ1-4	NA	CASSAGFNEKLFF	TGTGCCAGCAGCGCGGGATTTAATGAAAAACTGTTTTTT
TRBV7-6	TRBD1	TRBJ1-1	NA	CASSDTGGRGTEAFF	TGTGCCAGCAGCGACACAGGGGGCCGCGGCACTGAAGCTTTCTTT
TRBV5-1	NA	TRBJ2-7	NA	CASSFTGGDSYEQYF	TGCGCCAGCAGCTTTACAGGGGGGGACTCCTACGAGCAGTACTTC
TRBV7-2	TRBD2	TRBJ2-7	NA	CASSVMGLAGAYEQYF	TGTGCCAGCAGCGTTATGGGACTAGCGGGGGCCTACGAGCAGTACTTC
TRBV11-1	TRBD2	TRBJ2-3	NA	CASSLVSGSRDTQYF	TGTGCCAGCAGCTTAGTCAGCGGGAGTAGGGATACGCAGTATTTT
TRBV4-1	TRBD1	TRBJ1-1	NA	CASSQDPGGSGTEAFF	TGCGCCAGCAGCCAAGACCCAGGGGGCAGCGGCACTGAAGCTTTCTTT
TRBV25-1	TRBD2	TRBJ2-7	NA	CASSEAGGTSVVEQYF	TGTGCCAGCAGTGAAGCGGGGGGGACTAGCGTAGTCGAGCAGTACTTC
TRBV28	NA	TRBJ1-1	few	CASSSMNTEAFF	TGTGCCAGCAGTTCAATGAACACTGAAGCTTTCTTT
TRBV6-5	NA	TRBJ2-3	NA	CASSYRAGSLQDTQYF	TGTGCCAGCAGTTACCGCGCAGGCTCACTTCAGGATACGCAGTATTTT
TRBV29-1	NA	TRBJ2-2	few	CSVEDSFRTGELFF	TGCAGCGTAGAGGACAGTTTTCGCACCGGGGAGCTGTTTTTT
TRBV5-1	NA	TRBJ1-2	NA	CASSLADRLGYTF	TGCGCCAGCAGCTTGGCCGATAGGCTTGGCTACACCTTC
TRBV7-2	TRBD2	TRBJ2-7	NA	CASSSGLAGFGEQYF	TGTGCCAGCAGCTCGGGACTAGCGGGTTTCGGCGAGCAGTACTTC
TRBV27	TRBD1	TRBJ2-7	NA	CASSLKGAFNEQYF	TGTGCCAGCAGTTTGAAGGGGGCGTTTAACGAGCAGTACTTC
TRBV28	NA	TRBJ2-7	NA	CAIEKGPTYEQYF	TGTGCCATCGAGAAGGGGCCCACCTACGAGCAGTACTTC
TRBV7-9	NA	TRBJ2-7	NA	CASSLGNGSRAASYEQYF	TGTGCCAGCAGCTTAGGGAACGGTAGTCGGGCGGCGTCTTACGAGCAGTACTTC
TRBV11-2	NA	TRBJ2-1	NA	CASSVTVQGLWEEQFF	TGTGCCAGCAGCGTAACGGTCCAGGGGCTTTGGGAGGAGCAGTTCTTC
TRBV28	NA	TRBJ2-1	NA	CASSPSGTYQPYNEQFF	TGTGCCAGCAGTCCCTCGGGCACCTACCAACCTTACAATGAGCAGTTCTTC
TRBV30	NA	TRBJ1-1	few	CAWSVLVNTEAFF	TGTGCCTGGAGTGTATTGGTGAACACTGAAGCTTTCTTT
TRBV4-2	NA	TRBJ2-3	NA	CASSQDGSPRDTQYF	TGTGCCAGCAGCCAAGATGGGTCTCCGCGGGATACGCAGTATTTT
TRBV30	NA	TRBJ1-3	NA	CAWSVPGLSSWSSGNTIYF	TGTGCCTGGAGTGTTCCCGGGTTAAGTAGTTGGAGCTCTGGAAACACCATATATTTT
TRBV5-6	NA	TRBJ1-5	NA	CASSLNRPNQPQHF	TGTGCCAGCAGCTTGAACAGACCAAATCAGCCCCAGCATTTT
TRBV29-1	NA	TRBJ1-5	NA	CSVADGMLGNQPQHF	TGCAGCGTAGCCGACGGTATGTTGGGCAATCAGCCCCAGCATTTT
TRBV10-1	TRBD1	TRBJ2-3	NA	CASGDRGSTDTQYF	TGCGCCAGCGGTGACAGGGGCAGCACAGATACGCAGTATTTT
TRBV5-4	NA	TRBJ1-1	NA	CASSLAKGGNTEAFF	TGTGCCAGCAGCTTGGCAAAGGGGGGAAACACTGAAGCTTTCTTT
TRBV2	NA	TRBJ1-3	NA	CASSVGTGNTIYF	TGTGCCAGCAGTGTAGGAACTGGAAACACCATATATTTT
TRBV28	NA	TRBJ1-2	medium-sized	CASSSPSPEYYGYTF	TGTGCCAGCAGTTCCCCGTCCCCAGAGTACTATGGCTACACCTTC
TRBV10-2	TRBD2	TRBJ2-3	NA	CASSIRTSGRGDTQYF	TGCGCCAGCAGTATTAGGACTAGCGGGAGGGGGGATACGCAGTATTTT
TRBV7-8	TRBD2	TRBJ2-1	NA	CASSLVGGSSYNEQFF	TGTGCCAGCAGCTTAGTAGGCGGGAGCTCCTACAATGAGCAGTTCTTC
TRBV18	NA	TRBJ1-1	NA	CASSPMGGTEAFF	TGTGCCAGCTCACCGATGGGGGGCACTGAAGCTTTCTTT
TRBV7-5	NA	TRBJ2-7	NA	CVRSLAPGLFYEQYF	TGTGTCAGAAGCTTAGCCCCCGGACTATTCTACGAGCAGTACTTC
TRBV19	NA	TRBJ1-1	NA	CASGGGRGTEAFF	TGTGCCAGTGGGGGTGGTAGGGGCACTGAAGCTTTCTTT